What follows are 32 T cell receptor beta chains derived from one specimen sequenced in a study of shared T cell receptors in the human thymus. TCRdb's copy holds only in-frame clones and misses some; the assay was immunoSEQ multiplex PCR. The sample includes approximately 730,000 clones, 75% to 90% of them seen just once. Separately, the same data were catalogued under a study of human thymus T cells.

Sequenced sample: thymocytes. The receptors stem from a girl less than two years old with a congenital heart defect.

The V call is TRBV29-1, the J call TRBJ2-3; TRBD1 might be the D (5 bases). Trimming took off 4 bases at V and 2 bases at J, with 10 bases between the two ends. The V gene's germline CDR1 is SQVTM and CDR2 ANQGSEA. This CDR3 is 13 amino acids long. This CDR3 is CSVGGRHTDTQYF. CDR3 nucleotides: TGCAGCGTTGGGGGCAGGCACACAGATACGCAGTATTTT.

The chain combines TRBV5-1 with TRBJ2-5, with D tentatively TRBD2 (5 bases). The CDR3 has 16 amino acids. Trimming took off 4 bases at V and 2 bases at J, with 18 bases between the two ends. Germline V gene lookup returns CDR1 SGHRS and CDR2 YFSETQ. The DNA of the CDR3 is TGCGCCAGCAGCCCCTCCCGGCGGGCAGCACAAGAGACCCAGTACTTC. Translation gives CASSPSRRAAQETQYF.

V is TRBV4-1 and J is TRBJ1-4, with D possibly being TRBD1 (5 bases). CDR1 and CDR2 from the germline V gene are MGHRA and YSYEKL. Trimming cost V 0 bases and J 8 bases, with 16 bases left between them. There are 16 residues in the CDR3. The CDR3 DNA sequence: TGCGCCAGCAGCCAAGATATAAGGGGCCCCAGGGAAAAACTGTTTTTT. This gives the protein CASSQDIRGPREKLFF.

The chain is built from TRBV5-4 and TRBJ2-2, with 7 nucleotides matching TRBD1. The CDR3 sequence is 15 residues long. The junction had 8 bases not matched to a gene; V was cut back by 3 bases and J by 6 bases. Germline CDR1 is SGHNT and CDR2 is YYREEE (reference sequence). CDR3 DNA: TGTGCCAGCAGCTGCTCGCTGAGGGGGCCCGGGGAGCTGTTTTTT. It codes for CASSCSLRGPGELFF.

The V gene is TRBV11-2, the J gene TRBJ2-7, with 8 bases fitting TRBD1. Germline trimming cut 5 bases from V and 0 bases from J; bases unmatched to any gene: 6. Germline V gene sequence: CDR1 SGHAT, CDR2 FQNNGV. The CDR3 contains 15 residues. The CDR3 DNA reads as TGTGCCAGCAGCCACGGACAGGGCGGCTCCTACGAGCAGTACTTC. Residues: CASSHGQGGSYEQYF.

This clone was counted between two and nine times. J is TRBJ2-1 and V is TRBV12-5, with a weak D call TRBD2 (5 bases). The length of the CDR3 is 15 residues. The V and J ends lost 3 bases and 8 bases respectively, with 17 bases between them. The germline gives CDR1 LGHNT, CDR2 FRNRAP. The CDR3 reads CASGLVRVFPDEQFF. The CDR3 nucleotides read TGTGCTAGTGGTTTAGTGAGGGTTTTTCCCGATGAGCAGTTCTTC. Looking up the rest from reference TRBV12-5 and TRBJ2-1 gives the full variable domain: DARVTQTPRHKVTEMGQEVTMRCQPILGHNTVFWYRQTMMQGLELLAYFRNRAPLDDSGMPKDRFSAEMPDATLATLKIQPSEPRDSAVYFCASGLVRVFPDEQFFGPGTRLTVL.

CDR3: CASSDGAGVTNTGELFF. DNA of the CDR3: TGTGCCAGCAGTGACGGAGCGGGGGTGACGAACACCGGGGAGCTGTTTTTT. This chain links TRBV6-4 with TRBJ2-2, with 8 bases identical to TRBD2. The germline CDR1 and CDR2 sequences are MRHNA and SNTAGT. The CDR3 has 17 residues. The trim removed 2 bases at V and 0 bases at J, leaving 5 bases unmatched.

V and J are TRBV5-6 and TRBJ1-1; 7 bases line up with TRBD1. Germline loops: CDR1 SGHDT, CDR2 YYEEEE. Germline trimming cut 1 base from V and 4 bases from J; bases unmatched to any gene: 10. The CDR3 totals 16 residues. Written as DNA, the CDR3 is TGTGCCAGCAGCTTGCGCCGGAAGACAGGGACCACTGAAGCTTTCTTT. Translation gives CASSLRRKTGTTEAFF.

V gene TRBV6-5 combines with J gene TRBJ1-1; D remains unclear. CDR1 and CDR2 from the germline V gene are MNHEY and SVGAGI. Trimming took 6 bases from V and 3 from J, leaving 11 bases between them. The CDR3 runs to 13 residues. CDR3 amino acids: CASRPEQDTEAFF. CDR3 nucleotide sequence: TGTGCCAGCAGGCCCGAGCAGGACACTGAAGCTTTCTTT.

A few counts support this clone. The chain employs TRBV27 and TRBJ1-2; TRBD1 matches 8 bases. Germline V lookup: CDR1 MNHEY, CDR2 SMNVEV (reference sequence). The V gene end was trimmed by 4 bases and the J gene end by 3 bases; junction bases not matched to a gene: 4. CDR3 length equals 14 residues. Here the CDR3 DNA reads TGTGCCAGCAGTTCCCTGGACAGGGACTATGGCTACACCTTC. Protein product: CASSSLDRDYGYTF.

The chain is built from TRBV19 and TRBJ1-6; TRBD1 aligns across 8 bases. Trimming cost V 8 bases and J 0 bases; bases outside gene matches: 9. CDR1 LNHDA and CDR2 SQIVND come from the germline V gene (reference sequence). The CDR3 length is 17 residues. The CDR3 reads CASGFRTGSSYNSPLHF. The CDR3 DNA reads TGTGCCAGTGGATTCCGGACAGGGAGCTCCTATAATTCACCCCTCCACTTT.

This clone has a single count. The rearrangement joins TRBV30 to TRBJ2-2; weak D call: TRBD2 (6 bases). Trimming took 2 bases from V and 4 from J, leaving 11 bases between them. This CDR3 has 14 residues. Germline loops: CDR1 GTSNPN, CDR2 SVGIG (reference sequence). Here the CDR3 reads CAWSLRDPTGELFF. The CDR3 DNA follows: TGTGCCTGGAGTCTGCGGGACCCCACCGGGGAGCTGTTTTTT.

This chain uses TRBV10-3 with TRBJ2-3; weak D call: TRBD2 (5 bases). Trimming took off 11 bases at V and 4 bases at J, with 13 bases between the two ends. The CDR3 consists of 12 residues. The V gene's germline CDR1 is ENHRY and CDR2 SYGVKD. CDR3 DNA: TGTGCCTTCGCCGGGGAGTCAGATACGCAGTATTTT. Residues: CAFAGESDTQYF.

The V gene is TRBV9, the J gene TRBJ1-2, with TRBD1 as a possible D gene (5 bases). The V end lost 4 bases, the J end lost 4 bases, and 17 bases lay between the germline ends. Per the germline V gene, CDR1 is SGDLS and CDR2 is YYNGEE. The CDR3 is 15 residues long. Here the CDR3 reads CASSPSGKGVYGYTF. The CDR3, as DNA: TGTGCCAGCAGCCCAAGTGGCAAAGGGGTCTATGGCTACACCTTC.

This sequence joins TRBV4-1 and TRBJ2-2, with 11 bases identical to TRBD2. Per germline, CDR1 MGHRA and CDR2 YSYEKL. J was trimmed by 0 bases and V by 0 bases; bases with no gene match: 6. The CDR3 sequence is 19 residues long. CDR3 nucleotides: TGCGCCAGCAGCCAAGATCGGGTAGCGGGGGGGACGAACACCGGGGAGCTGTTTTTT. It encodes CASSQDRVAGGTNTGELFF.

This rearrangement joins TRBV7-9 to TRBJ1-5, with TRBD1 identical over 8 bases. The length of the CDR3 is 14 residues. Germline trimming cut 5 bases from V and 5 bases from J; bases unmatched to any gene: 5. Germline lookup yields CDR1 SEHNR and CDR2 FQNEAQ (reference sequence). In nucleotides, the CDR3 is TGTGCCAGCAGCCGACAGGGGTACGATCAGCCCCAGCATTTT. The encoded protein is CASSRQGYDQPQHF.

This chain joins TRBV2 and TRBJ2-3; D is possibly TRBD2 (5 bases). Between the trimmed V and J ends, which lost 7 bases and 5 bases, there was a span of 13 bases. The CDR3 runs to 13 residues. Germline lookup yields CDR1 SNHLY and CDR2 FYNNEI. CDR3 sequence: CASMAGHQDTQYF. Here the CDR3 DNA reads TGTGCCAGCATGGCGGGTCACCAAGATACGCAGTATTTT.

CDR3 amino acids: CAISESETGLLAQPQHF. The DNA of the CDR3 is TGTGCCATCAGTGAGTCGGAGACAGGGCTCTTAGCGCAGCCCCAGCATTTT. The chain uses TRBV10-3 and TRBJ1-5, with 7 bases matching TRBD1. The length of the CDR3 is 17 residues. V shed 0 bases and J 7 bases; nucleotides not matched to a gene: 12. CDR1 is ENHRY, CDR2 SYGVKD, per germline.

The V and J genes are TRBV5-1 and TRBJ1-6, with D possibly matching TRBD1 (6 bases). Germline V lookup: CDR1 SGHRS, CDR2 YFSETQ. CDR3 size: 14 residues. Trimming took off 5 bases at V and 3 bases at J, with 9 bases between the two ends. The CDR3 is CASRQDSYNSPLHF. CDR3 coding DNA: TGCGCCAGCAGACAGGACAGCTATAATTCACCCCTCCACTTT. Full variable domain (outside the CDR3, taken from reference TRBV5-1 and TRBJ1-6): KAGVTQTPRYLIKTRGQQVTLSCSPISGHRSVSWYQQTPGQGLQFLFEYFSETQRNKGNFPGRFSGRQFSNSRSEMNVSTLELGDSALYLCASRQDSYNSPLHFGNGTRLTVT.

The V call is TRBV19, the J call TRBJ2-1, with 11 bases aligning to TRBD2. Trimming cost V 6 bases and J 5 bases; bases outside gene matches: 15. Germline CDR1 is LNHDA and CDR2 is SQIVND (reference sequence). The CDR3 consists of 18 residues. The CDR3 sequence: CASRIRTTTSGGDNEQFF. CDR3 nucleotide sequence: TGTGCCAGTAGGATCAGGACGACCACTAGCGGGGGAGACAATGAGCAGTTCTTC.

The chain joins TRBV27 to TRBJ1-2; 9 bases are shared with TRBD1. Germline CDR1 is MNHEY and CDR2 is SMNVEV (reference sequence). V lost 6 bases and J lost 8; bases outside the gene matches: 7. CDR3 length: 13 residues. The DNA of the CDR3 is TGTGCCAGCAGAAGGACAGGGGTCGGGGGCTACACCTTC. It codes for CASRRTGVGGYTF.

This clone came up a few times. The chain is built from TRBV4-3 and TRBJ1-1, with a tentative D call TRBD1 (5 bases). CDR1 is LGHNA and CDR2 is YSLEER in the germline V gene. Between the trimmed V and J ends, which lost 0 bases and 6 bases, there was a span of 14 bases. The CDR3 is 15 residues long. DNA for the CDR3: TGCGCCAGCAGCCAAGATAGCCCAGGGACTGCTGAAGCTTTCTTT. Its protein product is CASSQDSPGTAEAFF.

The count of this clone is one. The chain couples TRBV5-1 to TRBJ1-1; D is undetermined. V dropped 0 bases and J dropped 1 base, with 10 bases sitting between them. Per germline, CDR1 SGHRS and CDR2 YFSETQ. The CDR3 totals 15 residues. The CDR3, as DNA: TGCGCCAGCAGCTTGGTTGGCAGGAAGAACACTGAAGCTTTCTTT. Encoded protein: CASSLVGRKNTEAFF.

About this clone: Other DNA sequences from this sample encode an identical CDR3 as well. The chain has TRBV9 and TRBJ1-2; tentative D call: TRBD1 (5 bases). This CDR3 has 14 residues. In germline, CDR1 is SGDLS, CDR2 YYNGEE. With 0 bases removed from V and 1 base from J, the gap between germline ends came to 7 bases. The CDR3: CASSVDQGNYGYTF. The CDR3 DNA sequence: TGTGCCAGCAGCGTAGATCAGGGTAACTATGGCTACACCTTC.

The rearrangement uses TRBV10-1 and TRBJ2-7, with no clear D. V lost 10 bases and J lost 5, with 6 bases in between. The CDR3 sequence is 9 residues long. Germline CDR1 WNHNN, CDR2 SYGVQD (reference sequence). The CDR3 coding sequence is TGCGCCACTCCGGACGAGCAGTACTTC. Its translation is CATPDEQYF.

This clone was seen a handful of times. The chain has TRBV12-5 and TRBJ1-5; maybe TRBD1 (6 bases). The CDR3 spans 16 residues. In germline, CDR1 is LGHNT, CDR2 FRNRAP. V gave up 3 bases and J gave up 5 bases, with 17 bases separating them. The chain's CDR3 is CASGFTGCVFHQPQHF. The CDR3 DNA reads as TGTGCTAGTGGTTTTACAGGGTGTGTTTTTCATCAGCCCCAGCATTTT.

This clone was recorded a few times. This rearrangement joins TRBV5-6 to TRBJ2-5; 7 bases fit TRBD1. The ends lost 4 bases at V and 3 bases at J; junction bases unmatched: 9. The CDR3 contains 15 residues. CDR1 and CDR2 (germline): SGHDT, YYEEEE. The CDR3 spells CASSPKGTVEETQYF. As DNA, the CDR3 is TGTGCCAGCAGCCCTAAAGGGACAGTCGAAGAGACCCAGTACTTC.

The chain is built from TRBV13 and TRBJ2-3; D possibly corresponds to TRBD1 (6 bases). The CDR3 totals 16 residues. The germline V gene has CDR1 PRHDT and CDR2 FYEKMQ (reference sequence). V was clipped by 4 bases and J by 0 bases, with 14 bases between them. CDR3 DNA sequence: TGTGCCAGCAGCTCACACAGGGATTTAAGCACAGATACGCAGTATTTT. Translating gives CASSSHRDLSTDTQYF.

The V and J genes are TRBV11-2 and TRBJ1-2, with 8 bases that match TRBD1. This CDR3 region has 15 residues. J was trimmed by 3 bases and V by 5 bases; bases with no gene match: 8. The germline V gene has CDR1 SGHAT and CDR2 FQNNGV. The DNA of the CDR3 is TGTGCCAGCAGCGTAAACAGGGGGTTAGACTATGGCTACACCTTC. It codes for CASSVNRGLDYGYTF.

The V call is TRBV19, the J call TRBJ1-1; tentative D call: TRBD1 (6 bases). Germline values: CDR1 LNHDA, CDR2 SQIVND (reference sequence). There are 14 residues in the CDR3. Trimming cost V 4 bases and J 2 bases, with 11 bases left between them. CDR3 sequence reads: CASSTRGGNTEAFF. The CDR3 DNA is TGTGCCAGTAGTACTAGGGGGGGAAACACTGAAGCTTTCTTT. Using reference TRBV19 and TRBJ1-1 for the parts outside the CDR3, the full variable domain is DGGITQSPKYLFRKEGQNVTLSCEQNLNHDAMYWYRQDPGQGLRLIYYSQIVNDFQKGDIAEGYSVSREKKESFPLTVTSAQKNPTAFYLCASSTRGGNTEAFFGQGTRLTVV.

This clone came up once. The chain carries TRBV14 and TRBJ1-1, with TRBD1 as a possible D gene (5 bases). CDR1 and CDR2 (germline): SGHDN, FVKESK. CDR3 length: 13 amino acids. Trimming removed 5 bases from V and 9 bases from J, with 16 bases in between. For the CDR3, the DNA is TGTGCCAGCAGCAACGCCGGGACTGAGAAAGCTTTCTTT. It yields the protein CASSNAGTEKAFF.

The CDR3: CASSLQVDRGGYTF. The DNA for the CDR3 is TGTGCCAGCAGTTTGCAAGTCGACCGGGGGGGCTACACCTTC. The chain couples TRBV5-6 to TRBJ1-2, with D perhaps TRBD1 (5 bases). Germline CDR1 reads SGHDT; CDR2 reads YYEEEE. This CDR3 is built from 14 residues. The V and J ends lost 5 bases and 8 bases respectively, with 19 bases between them.